This TCR beta chain was documented in a study of blood T cell repertoires in COVID-19. Study context: Collection of acute and convalescent COVID-19 samples took place in the United States, Italy and Spain. Nucleic acid was either cDNA or gDNA, and it came from T cells, B-cell-depleted T cells, or PBMCs.

Original analysis: By means of reference gene primer amplification, nucleated cell counts were estimated. Using immunoSEQ multiplex PCR, the repertoire was profiled, and TCRdb retains in-frame clones only, with some absent. V and J calls and clone size are as listed in that table; D and trimming were resolved from the DNA. The sample carries over 30,000 clones, 90% to 95% recorded once. This CDR3 spans 12 amino acids. The V gene end was trimmed by 6 bases and the J gene end by 7 bases; junction bases not matched to a gene: 3. CDR1 is MDHEN and CDR2 is SYDVKM in the germline V gene. The chain combines TRBV28 with TRBJ2-1, with 7 bases that match TRBD1. The material sequenced was peripheral blood. The TCR was taken from a human donor in a cohort sampled during active COVID-19. CDR3 residues: CASREQGNEQFF. The CDR3 region has the DNA TGTGCCAGCAGAGAACAGGGGAATGAGCAGTTCTTC.